The sequence of this T cell receptor beta chain was determined in a study of T-cell reconstitution after alpha-beta-depleted transplantation in children. With respect to this clonotype: What it binds is not known.

Unique molecular identifiers were built into the TCRbeta library. TCRdb redid the calling of the PCR reads with MiXCR, one entry per CDR3 protein. The sample lists some 600,000 distinct CDR3 sequences, roughly 13% occurring once. Study outcomes and limitations: Some patients' high day-60 TCRbeta diversity was traced to surviving recipient T cells and thymic progenitors. It was reported that alpha-beta T cells came from several hundred expanded graft clones (about two months after transplant). Newly generated T cells supplied most T-cell counts and diversity one year post-transplant.

Germline values: CDR1 LNHDA, CDR2 SQIVND (reference sequence). The CDR3 covers 16 residues. Trimming left V 7 bases short and J 4 bases short, with 20 bases between. The rearrangement joins TRBV19 to TRBJ2-1, with D possibly called TRBD1 or TRBD2 (5 bases each). The material was PBMCs, mostly from graft donor cells, obtained 360 days after TCRalphabeta/CD19-depleted stem cell transplant. The sequence was obtained from a male patient younger than 18 who had a stem cell transplant for acute myeloid leukemia, so the T cells may come from the graft donor. The CDR3 sequence: CASKPFSGTKYNEQFF. The CDR3 DNA is TGTGCCAGTAAGCCCTTCTCCGGGACCAAGTACAATGAGCAGTTCTTC.